This T cell receptor beta chain is from a study of cytomegalovirus exposure and HLA in healthy donors. Use of 60 Vbeta and 13 Jbeta primers characterized the PCR. TCRdb keeps only in-frame clones here, not all; method: immunoSEQ multiplex PCR. The sample shows 150,000 to 160,000 clones, approximately 74% of them seen only once. In germline, CDR1 is MNHNY, CDR2 SVGAGI (reference sequence). The CDR3 is 16 amino acids. The V and J ends lost 6 bases and 5 bases, in that order; junction bases with no gene match: 15. The sequence came from a man aged 25-45 years in good health and CMV-seronegative. The sequencing input was PBMCs. The chain joins TRBV6-6 to TRBJ1-1; TRBD1 matches 7 bases. This CDR3 is CASSPMTGKERTEAFF. CDR3 bases: TGTGCCAGCAGCCCGATGACAGGGAAGGAGAGGACTGAAGCTTTCTTT.